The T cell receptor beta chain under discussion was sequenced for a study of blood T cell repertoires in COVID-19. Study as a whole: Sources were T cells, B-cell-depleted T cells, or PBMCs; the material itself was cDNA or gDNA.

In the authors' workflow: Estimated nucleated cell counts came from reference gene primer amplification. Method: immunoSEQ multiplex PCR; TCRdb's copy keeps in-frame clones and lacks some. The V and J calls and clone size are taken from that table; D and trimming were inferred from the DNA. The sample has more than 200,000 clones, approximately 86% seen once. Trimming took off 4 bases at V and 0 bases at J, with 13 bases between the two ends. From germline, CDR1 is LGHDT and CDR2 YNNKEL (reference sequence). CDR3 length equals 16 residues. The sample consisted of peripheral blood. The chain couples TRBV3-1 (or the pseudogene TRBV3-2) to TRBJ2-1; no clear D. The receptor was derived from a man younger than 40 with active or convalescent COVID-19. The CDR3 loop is CASSRLSLRSYNEQFF. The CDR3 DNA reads TGTGCCAGCAGCCGACTGAGTCTCCGCTCCTACAATGAGCAGTTCTTC.